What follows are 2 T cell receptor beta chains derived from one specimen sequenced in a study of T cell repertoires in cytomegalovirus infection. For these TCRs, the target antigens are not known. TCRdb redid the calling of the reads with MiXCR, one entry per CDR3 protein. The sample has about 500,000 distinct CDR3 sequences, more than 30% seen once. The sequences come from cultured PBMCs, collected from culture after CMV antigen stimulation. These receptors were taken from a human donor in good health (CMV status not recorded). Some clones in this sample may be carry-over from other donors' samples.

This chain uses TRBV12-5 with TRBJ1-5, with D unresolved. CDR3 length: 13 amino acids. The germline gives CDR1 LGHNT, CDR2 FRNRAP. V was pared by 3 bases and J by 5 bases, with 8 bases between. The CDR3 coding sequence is TGTGCTAGTGGTTTCTTAAGGGATCAGCCCCAGCATTTT. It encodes CASGFLRDQPQHF.

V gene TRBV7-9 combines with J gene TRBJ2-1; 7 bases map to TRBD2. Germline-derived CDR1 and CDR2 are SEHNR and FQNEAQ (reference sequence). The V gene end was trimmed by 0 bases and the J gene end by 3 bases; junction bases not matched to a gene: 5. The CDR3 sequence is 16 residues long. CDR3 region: CASSLAGGPHYNEQFF. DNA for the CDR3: TGTGCCAGCAGCTTAGCGGGAGGGCCGCACTACAATGAGCAGTTCTTC.